One sample yielded the 7 T cell receptor beta chains listed below, sequenced in a study of T-cell reconstitution after alpha-beta-depleted transplantation in children. Using unique molecular identifiers, the investigators prepared the TCRbeta library. TCRdb processed the PCR reads anew with MiXCR; each CDR3 protein has one entry. The sample lists around 190,000 distinct CDR3 sequences, 5.5% to 7% occurring once. Sequenced here: PBMCs, sampled before TCRalphabeta/CD19-depleted stem cell transplant. The receptors derive from a boy aged 2-9 years with acute lymphoblastic leukemia, due to receive a stem cell transplant.

This clonotype was observed a handful of times. The chain carries TRBV18 and TRBJ2-1; 12 positions match TRBD1. The CDR3 runs to 14 residues. V was pared by 6 bases and J by 7 bases, with 4 bases of the junction left unmatched. The germline V gene has CDR1 KGHSH and CDR2 LQKENI. The CDR3 loop reads CASSGTGGLNEQFF. The CDR3, as DNA: TGTGCCAGCTCTGGGACAGGGGGCCTTAATGAGCAGTTCTTC.

This clonotype was found a few times. The chain employs TRBV3-1 and TRBJ1-3; no clear D. The CDR3 length is 15 residues. Germline V gives CDR1 LGHDT, CDR2 YNNKEL (reference sequence). V was clipped by 0 bases and J by 4 bases, with 10 bases between them. The CDR3 reads CASSQDGLSGNTIYF. The CDR3 nucleotides read TGTGCCAGCAGCCAAGATGGCCTTTCGGGAAACACCATATATTTT.

This clonotype was observed many times. V gene TRBV29-1 combines with J gene TRBJ1-4, with a possible D match to TRBD1 (5 bases). The CDR3 is 12 amino acids. Trimming stripped 5 bases from V and 8 bases from J, with 12 bases between. The germline CDR1 and CDR2 sequences are SQVTM and ANQGSEA. The CDR3 DNA sequence: TGCAGCGTTATTCCCGGGGGGGAAAAACTGTTTTTT. Translation: CSVIPGGEKLFF.

In its sample, this clonotype was seen a few times. The chain is built from TRBV28 and TRBJ1-1, with 8 bases matching TRBD1. The CDR3 extends over 12 amino acids. Germline trimming cut 5 bases from V and 8 bases from J; bases unmatched to any gene: 4. Germline CDR1 MDHEN, CDR2 SYDVKM. CDR3 residues: CASSERTGEAFF. The DNA for the CDR3 is TGTGCCAGCAGTGAACGGACAGGGGAAGCTTTCTTT. The complete variable domain, with remaining parts taken from reference TRBV28 and TRBJ1-1, reads DVKVTQSSRYLVKRTGEKVFLECVQDMDHENMFWYRQDPGLGLRLIYFSYDVKMKEKGDIPEGYSVSREKKERFSLILESASTNQTSMYLCASSERTGEAFFGQGTRLTVV.

This clonotype was observed at least ten times. The genes are TRBV7-2 and TRBJ2-1, with 7 bases identical to TRBD1. Germline CDR1 reads SGHTA; CDR2 reads FQGNSA. CDR3 size: 15 residues. The V segment lost 1 base and the J segment 4 bases; nucleotides outside the gene matches: 4. The CDR3 DNA is TGTGCCAGCAGCTTAGTACAGGGGATGTACAATGAGCAGTTCTTC. Amino acids: CASSLVQGMYNEQFF. The full variable domain, completed using reference TRBV7-2 and TRBJ2-1, is GAGVSQSPSNKVTEKGKDVELRCDPISGHTALYWYRQSLGQGLEFLIYFQGNSAPDKSGLPSDRFSAERTGGSVSTLTIQRTQQEDSAVYLCASSLVQGMYNEQFFGPGTRLTVL.

This clonotype was detected ten times or more. The genes are TRBV29-1 and TRBJ1-2; D gene ambiguous. Germline lookup yields CDR1 SQVTM and CDR2 ANQGSEA. With 3 bases removed from V and 4 bases from J, the gap between germline ends came to 15 bases. The CDR3 runs 14 residues. CDR3: CSVDSNSLSYGYTF. DNA for the CDR3: TGCAGCGTTGATAGCAATAGTCTCAGCTATGGCTACACCTTC.

This clonotype was seen ten or more times. The chain combines TRBV20-1 with TRBJ2-7; D possibly corresponds to TRBD1 (5 bases). Germline V lookup: CDR1 DFQATT, CDR2 SNEGSKA (reference sequence). CDR3 length: 14 amino acids. V was cut by 0 bases and J by 2 bases, with 11 bases left in between. The CDR3 coding sequence is TGCAGTGCTAGAGAACCACAGGCCCCCTACGAGCAGTACTTC. It codes for CSAREPQAPYEQYF.